This T cell receptor (beta chain) came from a study of T cells in Graves' hyperthyroidism and ophthalmopathy. Background on the study: Peripheral blood was taken when the disease was first diagnosed, before any treatment began. Study-level points and caveats: Within blood appeared most thyroid clonotypes that had expanded above 0.001.

In this sample, this clonotype turned up many times. What it binds is not known. From RNA transcripts, TCR beta CDR3 regions were amplified. The primer set for the first-round RT-PCR of the TCR CDR3 was HTBI. TCRdb redid the calling of the multiplex PCR reads with MiXCR, one entry per CDR3 protein. The sample records 750,000 to 950,000 distinct CDR3 sequences, around 38% being singletons. The sample was blood. This clonotype was sampled from a man between 18 and 35 years old with Graves' hyperthyroidism.

The CDR3 reads CASSPTGMYGYTF. The CDR3 bases are TGTGCCAGCAGTCCGACAGGGATGTATGGCTACACCTTC. The chain has TRBV12-3 or TRBV12-4 and TRBJ1-2; 7 positions agree with TRBD1. The CDR3 runs to 13 residues. Trimming took 5 bases from V and 5 from J; bases not matched to a gene: 5.